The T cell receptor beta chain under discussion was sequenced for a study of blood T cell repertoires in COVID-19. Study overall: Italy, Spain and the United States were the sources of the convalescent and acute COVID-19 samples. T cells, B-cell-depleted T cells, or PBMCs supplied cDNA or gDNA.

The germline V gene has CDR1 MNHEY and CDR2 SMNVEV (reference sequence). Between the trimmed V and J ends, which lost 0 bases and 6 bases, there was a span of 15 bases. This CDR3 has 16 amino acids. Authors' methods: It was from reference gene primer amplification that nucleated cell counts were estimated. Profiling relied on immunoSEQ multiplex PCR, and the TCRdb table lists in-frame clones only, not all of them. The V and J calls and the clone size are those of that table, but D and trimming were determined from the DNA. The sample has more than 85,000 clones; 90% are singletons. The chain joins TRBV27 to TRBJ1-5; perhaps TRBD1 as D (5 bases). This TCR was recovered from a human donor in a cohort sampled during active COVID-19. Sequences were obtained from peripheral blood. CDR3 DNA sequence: TGTGCCAGCAGTTTATCGGCCAGAATGGGGGGTCAGCCCCAGCATTTT. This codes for CASSLSARMGGQPQHF.